What follows are 10 T cell receptor beta chains derived from one specimen sequenced in a study of graft-versus-host responses after intestinal transplantation. Data came from immunoSEQ multiplex PCR; TCRdb stores just in-frame clones and leaves some out. The table lists about 88,000 clones, around 90% of them singletons, with approximately 0.32% in the top ten. No cognate antigen is known for these TCRs. The specimen was unstimulated CD4+ T cells sorted from spleen or lymph node cells, collected before transplant. These receptors all come from a human donor who was the organ donor for an intestinal transplant.

The chain recombines TRBV28 with TRBJ1-5; 10 bases map to TRBD1. This CDR3 is built from 18 residues. Germline loops: CDR1 MDHEN, CDR2 SYDVKM. Unmatched junction bases numbered 11, after V lost 5 bases and J lost 1 base. This CDR3 is CASSGAGTGEVSNQPQHF. CDR3 sequence (DNA): TGTGCCAGCAGTGGAGCCGGGACAGGGGAGGTAAGCAATCAGCCCCAGCATTTT.

J is TRBJ1-1 and V is TRBV30; D uncertain. The V end was cut by 3 bases, the J end by 1 base, with 15 bases between. The V gene's germline CDR1 is GTSNPN and CDR2 SVGIG (reference sequence). The CDR3 runs to 15 residues. This CDR3 is CAWRARRDSNTEAFF. In DNA, the CDR3 is TGTGCCTGGAGGGCAAGGAGAGACTCGAACACTGAAGCTTTCTTT.

The chain uses TRBV19 and TRBJ1-4; D unclear. Trimming removed 6 bases at V and 8 bases at J, with 7 bases between. This CDR3 has 11 amino acids. Looked up from germline, CDR1 is LNHDA and CDR2 is SQIVND (reference sequence). This CDR3 reads CASRGGEKLFF. CDR3 nucleotides: TGTGCCAGTAGGGGAGGAGAAAAACTGTTTTTT.

This clone was picked up one time. The rearrangement uses TRBV28 and TRBJ2-7; 7 nucleotides match TRBD2. The germline gives CDR1 MDHEN, CDR2 SYDVKM. Trimming cost V 1 base and J 4 bases; bases outside gene matches: 1. CDR3 length: 13 amino acids. The CDR3 here is CASSLLGGYEQYF. CDR3 nucleotide sequence: TGTGCCAGCAGTTTATTGGGGGGGTACGAGCAGTACTTC.

This clone appeared a single time. V usage is TRBV5-1 and J usage is TRBJ2-7; TRBD1 aligns across 9 bases. The CDR3 loop spans 16 amino acids. Germline assignment: CDR1 SGHRS and CDR2 YFSETQ. V lost 4 bases and J lost 7; bases outside the gene matches: 15. The CDR3 DNA is TGCGCCAGCAGCGCTACCCGGGACAGGGAAGTCAGGGAGCAGTACTTC. Amino acids: CASSATRDREVREQYF. Complete variable domain (other parts from reference TRBV5-1 and TRBJ2-7): KAGVTQTPRYLIKTRGQQVTLSCSPISGHRSVSWYQQTPGQGLQFLFEYFSETQRNKGNFPGRFSGRQFSNSRSEMNVSTLELGDSALYLCASSATRDREVREQYFGPGTRLTVT.

This clone was seen more than once but under ten times. The rearrangement joins TRBV30 to TRBJ1-3; no firm D call. The CDR3 loop spans 14 amino acids. CDR1 GTSNPN and CDR2 SVGIG come from the germline V gene (reference sequence). Between the trimmed V and J ends, which lost 0 bases and 1 base, there was a span of 7 bases. CDR3 loop: CAWSVGGSGNTIYF. The CDR3 coding sequence is TGTGCCTGGAGTGTGGGAGGATCTGGAAACACCATATATTTT.

V and J are TRBV9 and TRBJ2-1, with TRBD2 identical over 7 bases. This CDR3 is 13 amino acids long. In germline, CDR1 is SGDLS, CDR2 YYNGEE. Trimming at V came to 7 bases and at J to 2 bases, leaving 3 bases not matched to a gene. The CDR3 spells CASGLGPYNEQFF. DNA for the CDR3: TGTGCCAGCGGACTAGGTCCCTACAATGAGCAGTTCTTC.

The chain employs TRBV6-1 and TRBJ1-2, with D maybe TRBD1 (6 bases). V gave up 5 bases and J gave up 8 bases, with 18 bases separating them. CDR3 length: 14 amino acids. CDR1 MNHNS and CDR2 SASEGT come from the germline V gene. The CDR3 bases are TGTGCCAGCAGTCTCCACCTACAGGGAAGGGGCTACACCTTC. It codes for CASSLHLQGRGYTF.

This clone was recorded only once. V and J are TRBV6-1 and TRBJ2-1; TRBD1 matches 7 bases. Germline assignment: CDR1 MNHNS and CDR2 SASEGT. V shed 4 bases and J 5 bases; nucleotides not matched to a gene: 8. The CDR3 has 15 amino acids. CDR3 sequence (DNA): TGTGCCAGCAGTGTACAGGGGTGGGGCCACAATGAGCAGTTCTTC. The encoded protein is CASSVQGWGHNEQFF.

The V and J genes are TRBV28 and TRBJ2-3, with D uncertain. V was shortened by 5 bases and J by 4 bases, with 16 bases between the two germline ends. The CDR3 consists of 15 residues. Per germline, CDR1 MDHEN and CDR2 SYDVKM. CDR3 residues: CASSQFLGGPDTQYF. The CDR3 region has the DNA TGTGCCAGCAGTCAATTCCTGGGTGGGCCAGATACGCAGTATTTT. Full variable domain (missing parts from reference TRBV28 and TRBJ2-3): DVKVTQSSRYLVKRTGEKVFLECVQDMDHENMFWYRQDPGLGLRLIYFSYDVKMKEKGDIPEGYSVSREKKERFSLILESASTNQTSMYLCASSQFLGGPDTQYFGPGTRLTVL.